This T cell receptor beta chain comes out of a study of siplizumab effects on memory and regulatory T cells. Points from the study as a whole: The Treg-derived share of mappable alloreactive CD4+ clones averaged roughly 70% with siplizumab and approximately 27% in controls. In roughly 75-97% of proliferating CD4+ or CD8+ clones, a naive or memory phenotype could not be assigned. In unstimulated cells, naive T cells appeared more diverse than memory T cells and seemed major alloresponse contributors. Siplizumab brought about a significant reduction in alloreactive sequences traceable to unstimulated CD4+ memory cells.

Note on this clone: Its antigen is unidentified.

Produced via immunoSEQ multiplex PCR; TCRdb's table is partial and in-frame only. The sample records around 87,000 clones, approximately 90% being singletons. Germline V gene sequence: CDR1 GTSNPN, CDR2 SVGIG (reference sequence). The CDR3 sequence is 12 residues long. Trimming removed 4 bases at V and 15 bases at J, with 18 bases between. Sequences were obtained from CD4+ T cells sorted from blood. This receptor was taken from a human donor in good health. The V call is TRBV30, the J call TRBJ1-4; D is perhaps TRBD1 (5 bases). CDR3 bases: TGTGCCTGGACCGTGGGAGGCACCAGGGTGTTTTTT. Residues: CAWTVGGTRVFF.